This T cell receptor beta chain was observed in a study of T cell clonality in common variable immunodeficiency. V was cut by 3 bases and J by 4 bases, with 15 bases left in between. The CDR3 is made up of 16 amino acids. CDR1 and CDR2 from the germline V gene are SGHVS and FNYEAQ. This clone was seen ten or more times. What it recognizes is unknown. Read data end 3 residues before the CDR3 end; the end is taken from the germline J gene. Study-wide results and caveats: Common variable immunodeficiency TCR beta sequences reportedly had fewer deletions and N-nucleotide insertions.

Produced via immunoSEQ multiplex PCR; TCRdb's table is partial and in-frame only. Listed for the sample are 40,000 to 60,000 clones, none seen a single time. Material: peripheral blood mononuclear cells. The V gene is TRBV7-6, the J gene TRBJ2-2, with D tentatively TRBD1 (6 bases). The clonotype was recovered from a person aged 18 to 75 in good health. The sequenced part of the CDR3 DNA is TGTGCCAGCAGCTTTCAGGGGCGGATGAGCACCGGGGAG. This translates into CASSFQGRMSTGE. The entire CDR3 protein is CASSFQGRMSTGELFF.